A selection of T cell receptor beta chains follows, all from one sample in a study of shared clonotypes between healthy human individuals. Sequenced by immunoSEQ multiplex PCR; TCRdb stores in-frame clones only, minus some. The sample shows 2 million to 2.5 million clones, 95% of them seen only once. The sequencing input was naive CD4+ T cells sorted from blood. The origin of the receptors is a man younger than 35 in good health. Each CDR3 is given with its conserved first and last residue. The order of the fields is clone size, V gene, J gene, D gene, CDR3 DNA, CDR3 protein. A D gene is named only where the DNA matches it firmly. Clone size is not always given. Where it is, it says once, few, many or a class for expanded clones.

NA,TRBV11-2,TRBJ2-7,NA,TGTGCCAGCAGCCACCTCTTGTCCGAGCAGTACTTC,CASSHLLSEQYF
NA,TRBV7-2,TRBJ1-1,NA,TGTGCCAGCAGCTTGTGGGAACAGGCGGGGACTGAAGCTTTCTTT,CASSLWEQAGTEAFF
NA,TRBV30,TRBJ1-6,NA,TGTGCCTGGAGTGTTGCCCAGCTCTATAATTCACCCCTCCACTTT,CAWSVAQLYNSPLHF
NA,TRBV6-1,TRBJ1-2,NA,TGTGCCAGCAGTGAGATCGTTACTGTCTTGGAGCCAAGCTATGGCTACACCTTC,CASSEIVTVLEPSYGYTF
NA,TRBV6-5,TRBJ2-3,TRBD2,TGTGCCAGCAGTTACGGCGGGGGGCTTGGCACAGATACGCAGTATTTT,CASSYGGGLGTDTQYF
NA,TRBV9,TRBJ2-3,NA,TGTGCCAGCAGCTCCGGGAGTACAGATACGCAGTATTTT,CASSSGSTDTQYF
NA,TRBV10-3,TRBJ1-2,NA,TGTGCCATCAGTGATCCCCCGGGAAGTGGCGGCTACACCTTC,CAISDPPGSGGYTF
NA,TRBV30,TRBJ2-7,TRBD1,TGTGCCTGCCGGGACAGGGGGTACGAGCAGTACTTC,CACRDRGYEQYF
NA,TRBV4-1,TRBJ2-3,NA,TGCGCCAGCAGCCAAGATCCGGAGGCGCGGTATACGCAGTATTTT,CASSQDPEARYTQYF
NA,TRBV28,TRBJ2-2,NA,TGTGCCAGCTCCTCCACGGGTTTGATTACCGGGGAGCTGTTTTTT,CASSSTGLITGELFF
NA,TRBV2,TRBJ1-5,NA,TGTGCCAGCAATCAGCCCCAGCATTTT,CASNQPQHF
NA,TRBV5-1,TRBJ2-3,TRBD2,TGCGCCAGCAGCTCTGGGCTAGCGGGAACAGATACGCAGTATTTT,CASSSGLAGTDTQYF
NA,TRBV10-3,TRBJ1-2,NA,TGTGCCATCACTGCGGACCGATGGGACTATGGCTACACCTTC,CAITADRWDYGYTF
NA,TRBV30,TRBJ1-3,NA,TGTGCCTGGAGTCTGTCACGTCGGCTTCAGGGAAACACCATATATTTT,CAWSLSRRLQGNTIYF
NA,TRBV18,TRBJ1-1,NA,TGTGCCAGCTCACCGGAAAGACTCCGTGCCAACACTGAAGCTTTCTTT,CASSPERLRANTEAFF
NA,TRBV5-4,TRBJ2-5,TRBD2,TGTGCCAGCAGCTCGCACGGACTAGCGGGAATAGAGACCCAGTACTTC,CASSSHGLAGIETQYF
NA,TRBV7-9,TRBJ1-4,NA,TGTGCCAGCAGCTATCGGACGGGCGAAAAACTGTTTTTT,CASSYRTGEKLFF
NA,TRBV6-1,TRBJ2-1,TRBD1,TGTGCCAGCAGCCGGGACAGCTCCTACAATGAGCAGTTCTTC,CASSRDSSYNEQFF
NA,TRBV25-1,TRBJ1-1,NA,TGTGCCAGCAGGGGGACCGGACGGAACACTGAAGCTTTCTTT,CASRGTGRNTEAFF
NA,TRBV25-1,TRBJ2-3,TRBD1,TGTGCCAGCAGTCCCGACAGGGGAAGCACAGATACGCAGTATTTT,CASSPDRGSTDTQYF
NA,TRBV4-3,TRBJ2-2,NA,TGCGCCAGCAGCCAAGATCGGGAGCCATTTGGGGAGCTGTTTTTT,CASSQDREPFGELFF
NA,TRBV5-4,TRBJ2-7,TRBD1,TGTGCCAGCAGTCCGAGGGGGCGCGAGCAGTACTTC,CASSPRGREQYF
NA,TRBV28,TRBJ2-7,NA,TGTGCCAGCACCGGGACTCTCTCCTACGAGCAGTACTTC,CASTGTLSYEQYF
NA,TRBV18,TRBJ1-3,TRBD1,TGTGCCAGCTCACCTTCGACAGGGGCTGGAAACACCATATATTTT,CASSPSTGAGNTIYF
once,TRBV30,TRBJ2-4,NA,TGTGCCTGGGCCCCCCGACCGGGGTTCGCCCAGATCATTCAGTACTTC,CAWAPRPGFAQIIQYF
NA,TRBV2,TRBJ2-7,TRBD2,TGTGCCAGCAAGGGGGGTATTAGTGGCGGGAGGAATGCCTACGAGCAGTACTTC,CASKGGISGGRNAYEQYF
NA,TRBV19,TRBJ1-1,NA,TGTGCCAGTAGCAGGAGGAAAATGAGGACTGAAGCTTTCTTT,CASSRRKMRTEAFF
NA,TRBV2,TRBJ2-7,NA,TGTGCCAGCAGGGCGAACGGGAACTCCTACGAGCAGTACTTC,CASRANGNSYEQYF
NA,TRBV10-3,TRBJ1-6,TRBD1,TGTGCCATCAGTGAGTCGGGGACAGGACGGAGCTCCTATAATTCACCCCTCCACTTT,CAISESGTGRSSYNSPLHF